These T cell receptor beta chains were read from a single sample in a study of shared T cell receptors in the human thymus. The repertoire was sequenced with immunoSEQ multiplex PCR; TCRdb's copy has only in-frame clones and lacks some. The sample records hundreds of thousands of clones, around 87% being singletons. This sample was shared with a second study, whose subject was human thymus T cells.

Material for sequencing was thymocytes. These receptors came from a boy under two years old with a congenital heart defect. The CDR3 runs from the conserved cysteine through the conserved F or W. D genes are given only for firm matches. A row's size may be missing; if present it is once, few, many or a size class.

v_call,clone_size,j_call,d_call,cdr3_length,cdr3_nt,cdr3_aa
TRBV27,-,TRBJ2-3,TRBD1,14,TGTGCCAGCAGTTTAAGGACAGGTGAGGATACGCAGTATTTT,CASSLRTGEDTQYF
TRBV5-1,-,TRBJ2-6,TRBD1,18,TGCGCCAGCAGCCCATGGACAGGGCCCTTCTCTGGGGCCAACGTCCTGACTTTC,CASSPWTGPFSGANVLTF
TRBV6-4,-,TRBJ1-2,-,11,TGTGCCAGCAGTGGCCCAGATGGCTACACCTTC,CASSGPDGYTF
TRBV25-1,-,TRBJ1-4,TRBD1,15,TGTGCCAGCAGTGGAGCGGGACAGGGGGCTGAAAAACTGTTTTTT,CASSGAGQGAEKLFF
TRBV6-5,-,TRBJ1-2,TRBD1,13,TGTGCCAGCAGTTACACAAACAGGGGGGACTACACCTTC,CASSYTNRGDYTF
TRBV19,-,TRBJ1-5,-,14,TGTGCCAGTAGTGTGGCGGGGAGTAATCAGCCCCAGCATTTT,CASSVAGSNQPQHF
TRBV7-2,-,TRBJ2-7,TRBD2,17,TGTGCCAGCAGCTTAGCGCCTAGCGGGGCTACCGAGAGGGAGCAGTACTTC,CASSLAPSGATEREQYF
TRBV5-4,-,TRBJ2-1,TRBD2,17,TGTGCCAGCAGCTTGGAGGCCGGGACTAAAGCCTACAATGAGCAGTTCTTC,CASSLEAGTKAYNEQFF
TRBV28,-,TRBJ2-3,TRBD2,16,TGTGCCAGCGAATGGAGCGGGAGGCGAAGCACAGATACGCAGTATTTT,CASEWSGRRSTDTQYF
TRBV5-8,-,TRBJ2-5,TRBD1,11,TGTGCCAGCAGCTCCCCGGGACAGGGGGACTTC,CASSSPGQGDF
TRBV30,-,TRBJ2-2,TRBD1,16,TGTGCCTGGAGTGTACTAACAGGGGGCCGAACCGGGGAGCTGTTTTTT,CAWSVLTGGRTGELFF
TRBV6-5,-,TRBJ2-3,TRBD1,15,TGTGCCAGCAGTTACCGACAGGGAGATTCTGATACGCAGTATTTT,CASSYRQGDSDTQYF
TRBV6-4,-,TRBJ2-1,-,16,TGTGCCAGCAGTGACTACAGATTTCCCCTATACAATGAGCAGTTCTTC,CASSDYRFPLYNEQFF
TRBV4-1,once,TRBJ2-5,-,15,TGCGCCAGCAGCCTAGCGGTTTTCCCGAAGGAGACCCAGTACTTC,CASSLAVFPKETQYF
TRBV6-6,-,TRBJ2-3,-,14,TGTGCCAGCAGTTACGAGGGCTTCACAGATACGCAGTATTTT,CASSYEGFTDTQYF
TRBV7-9,-,TRBJ2-5,-,14,TGTGCCAGCAGCTTAGCGTTGCTAGAAGAGACCCAGTACTTC,CASSLALLEETQYF
TRBV7-9,-,TRBJ2-2,TRBD2,17,TGTGCCAGCAGCTTGGTCCTAACCGGGAGGGCCCCCGGGGAGCTGTTTTTT,CASSLVLTGRAPGELFF
TRBV7-2,-,TRBJ2-5,TRBD2,16,TGTGCCAGCAGCCACACGCTAGGACTAGCAGCAGAGACCCAGTACTTC,CASSHTLGLAAETQYF
TRBV30,-,TRBJ2-7,TRBD1,15,TGTGCCTGGGCCCTCTCCGGACAGGGGGCGAGAGAGCAGTACTTC,CAWALSGQGAREQYF
TRBV11-2,-,TRBJ2-1,TRBD2,16,TGTGCCAGCAGCTTAGATGGGGTAGCGGGATACAATGAGCAGTTCTTC,CASSLDGVAGYNEQFF
TRBV10-3,-,TRBJ2-1,-,13,TGTGCCATTCGGTACGGGGGATGTAATGAGCAGTTCTTC,CAIRYGGCNEQFF
TRBV11-3,few,TRBJ2-1,-,15,TGTGCCAGCAGCCCTACTAGGCACTCACACAATGAGCAGTTCTTC,CASSPTRHSHNEQFF
TRBV4-3,-,TRBJ2-3,TRBD2,16,TGCGCCAGCAGCCGGGGTGGAGCGGGGCCCACAGATACGCAGTATTTT,CASSRGGAGPTDTQYF
TRBV5-1,-,TRBJ2-7,-,13,TGCGCCAGCAGCGTTCCCCGGGGGTACGAGCAGTACTTC,CASSVPRGYEQYF
TRBV9,-,TRBJ2-7,TRBD1,15,TGTGCCAGCAGTGAGTCCGGGACAGGGAGTTACGAGCAGTACTTC,CASSESGTGSYEQYF
TRBV6-5,-,TRBJ2-3,TRBD1,16,TGTGCCAGCAGTTACCGGGGACAGAAATACACAGATACGCAGTATTTT,CASSYRGQKYTDTQYF
TRBV7-9,once,TRBJ2-1,TRBD1,16,TGTGCCAGCAGCTCCCGGGACAGGAGCTCCTACAATGAGCAGTTCTTC,CASSSRDRSSYNEQFF
TRBV4-3,-,TRBJ2-5,TRBD1,17,TGCGCCAGCAGCCAAGACACCCGGGACAGGGGGCCGAAGACCCAGTACTTC,CASSQDTRDRGPKTQYF
TRBV6-5,-,TRBJ2-1,TRBD2,14,TGTGCCAGCACCCCCCGGCGGGAGGGCTATGAGCAGTTCTTC,CASTPRREGYEQFF
TRBV28,-,TRBJ1-5,-,15,TGTGCCAGCAGTCCCCGTCAGTATAGCAATCAGCCCCAGCATTTT,CASSPRQYSNQPQHF
TRBV10-2,-,TRBJ2-1,TRBD2,13,TGCGCCAGCATGAGACTAGCGGCCAATGAGCAGTTCTTC,CASMRLAANEQFF
TRBV7-2,-,TRBJ1-1,TRBD1,14,TGTGCCAGCAGCTATCTCAGGGGGCGAACTGAAGCTTTCTTT,CASSYLRGRTEAFF
TRBV9,few,TRBJ2-2,TRBD2,17,TGTGCCAGCAGCGATAATCTAGCGGGAGGGAACACCGGGGAGCTGTTTTTT,CASSDNLAGGNTGELFF
TRBV29-1,-,TRBJ1-3,-,13,TGCAGCGTTGGGGCAGGCTCTGGAAACACCATATATTTT,CSVGAGSGNTIYF
TRBV10-2,-,TRBJ2-2,TRBD2,17,TGCGCCAGCCGAACTAGCGGTGCCCCTGAAAACACCGGGGAGCTGTTTTTT,CASRTSGAPENTGELFF
TRBV20-1,few,TRBJ1-4,-,10,TGCAGTGCTAGACGTGAAAAACTGTTTTTT,CSARREKLFF
TRBV9,-,TRBJ2-3,-,13,TGTGCCAGCAGCACCCAGAGAGGAAATACGCAGTATTTT,CASSTQRGNTQYF
TRBV4-3,-,TRBJ2-1,TRBD2,18,TGCGCCAGCAGTCCTGAGCGGACTAGCGGGACCCTATACAATGAGCAGTTCTTC,CASSPERTSGTLYNEQFF
TRBV5-6,-,TRBJ2-5,TRBD2,15,TGTGCCAGCAGGGAGAGAGCGGGGGGTGAAGAGACCCAGTACTTC,CASRERAGGEETQYF
TRBV6-4,once,TRBJ2-1,TRBD2,15,TGTGCCAGCAGTGACTCGCGGGGGGCCCACAATGAGCAGTTCTTC,CASSDSRGAHNEQFF
TRBV7-9,once,TRBJ2-1,TRBD2,14,TGTGCCAGCAGCCCGTCCAGCGGGATAGATGAGCAGTTCTTC,CASSPSSGIDEQFF
TRBV19,-,TRBJ2-5,TRBD1,15,TGTGCCAGTAGAGGGCTCAGACAGGGCAAGGAGACCCAGTACTTC,CASRGLRQGKETQYF
TRBV12-2,few,TRBJ1-2,-,17,TGTGCAAGTCGCTTAGTGGACAGGGTAGTATTTAACTATGGCTACACCTTC,CASRLVDRVVFNYGYTF
TRBV5-1,-,TRBJ1-1,-,14,TGCGCCAGCAGCTTGGGACAGACGAACACTGAAGCTTTCTTT,CASSLGQTNTEAFF
TRBV30,-,TRBJ2-3,TRBD2,17,TGTGCCTGGAGAGCCGCCTTGGGCGGGAGGGCCACAGATACGCAGTATTTT,CAWRAALGGRATDTQYF
TRBV5-1,few,TRBJ1-1,-,14,TGCGCCAGCAGTCCGCGAGGGGGACGAACTGAAGCTTTCTTT,CASSPRGGRTEAFF
TRBV7-7,-,TRBJ2-5,-,15,TGTGCCAGCAGCTGGCGGGCGCTTAGAGGGGAGACCCAGTACTTC,CASSWRALRGETQYF
TRBV6-5,-,TRBJ2-7,-,15,TGTGCCAGCAGTTATGCGGGCACGGAGTTCTACGAGCAGTACTTC,CASSYAGTEFYEQYF
TRBV19,-,TRBJ1-4,-,15,TGTGCCAGTAGTATAAAAACAGGGAGTTCTGAAAAACTGTTTTTT,CASSIKTGSSEKLFF
TRBV5-4,-,TRBJ1-1,TRBD1,17,TGTGCCAGCAGCTCCCGGGACAGGGGGAACATGAACACTGAAGCTTTCTTT,CASSSRDRGNMNTEAFF
TRBV6-5,once,TRBJ2-1,-,15,TGTGCCAGCAGTTACCGAACTGGACAAATCAATGAGCAGTTCTTC,CASSYRTGQINEQFF
TRBV6-5,-,TRBJ2-7,TRBD1,14,TGTGCCAGCAGCTCCGGGACAGGGGGCTACGAGCAGTACTTC,CASSSGTGGYEQYF